The clone carrying this T cell receptor beta chain was recorded once. This specimen comes from a study of response to subunit inactivated influenza vaccine. TCRdb used MiXCR to reprocess the RT-PCR reads, holding one entry per CDR3 protein. The sample has about 500,000 distinct CDR3 sequences; 16% are singletons. The CDR3 spans 10 residues. CDR1 SQVTM and CDR2 ANQGSEA come from the germline V gene. V shed 4 bases and J shed 6 bases, with 7 bases lying between them. This chain joins TRBV29-1 and TRBJ2-7; D uncertain. This clonotype was obtained from a man aged 45 to 75 who received an inactivated influenza vaccine. The sequencing used CD4+ T cells sorted from PBMCs, collected about 24 months after vaccination. The CDR3 nucleotides read TGCAGCGTTGCTGAGGTCGAGCAGTACTTC. Its protein is CSVAEVEQYF.